Listed below are T cell receptor beta chains from one sample, sequenced in a study of T cell repertoires in cytomegalovirus infection. In TCRdb, the reads were re-called with MiXCR into one record per CDR3 protein. The top ten clones hold more than 12% of a sample with some 920,000 distinct CDR3 sequences, about a third of them seen once. These TCRs' antigens remain unknown. Sequencing was performed on cultured CD8+ T cells from PBMCs, taken from culture after CMV antigen stimulation. All receptors come from a human donor in good health (CMV status not recorded). Some clones in this sample may be carry-over from other donors' samples. Each CDR3 is given with its conserved first and last residue. D genes are given only for firm matches. For some rows the clone size is stated as once, few or many, or as a class when expanded; others skip it.

D gene	clone size	V gene	CDR3 length	J gene	CDR3 protein	CDR3 DNA
TRBD2	-	TRBV6-2/TRBV6-3	16	TRBJ2-3	CASSGAVSGDGDTQYF	TGTGCCAGCAGTGGAGCTGTGAGCGGGGACGGGGATACGCAGTATTTT
-	-	TRBV28	14	TRBJ1-2	CASSLTALYYGYTF	TGTGCCAGCAGTTTAACAGCCCTTTACTATGGCTACACCTTC
-	-	TRBV27	15	TRBJ1-4	CASSLSKGVNEKLFF	TGTGCCAGCAGTTTATCGAAGGGGGTGAACGAAAAACTGTTTTTT
-	few	TRBV20-1	17	TRBJ2-7	CSARDRRAVRISYEQYF	TGCAGTGCTAGAGACAGGAGAGCGGTTAGGATATCCTACGAGCAGTACTTC
TRBD2	many	TRBV7-2	13	TRBJ2-1	CASSLKLAGEQFF	TGTGCCAGCAGCTTAAAACTAGCGGGGGAGCAGTTCTTC
TRBD1	few	TRBV10-3	15	TRBJ2-7	CAIRGDRTPFGEQYF	TGTGCCATCAGAGGGGACAGAACCCCATTCGGGGAGCAGTACTTC
TRBD1	few	TRBV12-3/TRBV12-4	14	TRBJ1-1	CASSSGRGRTEAFF	TGTGCCAGCAGTTCTGGCAGGGGGCGTACTGAAGCTTTCTTT
-	many	TRBV12-3/TRBV12-4	11	TRBJ2-3	CASGDFNTQYF	TGTGCCAGCGGTGACTTCAATACGCAGTATTTT
-	few	TRBV7-3	15	TRBJ2-3	CASSPSGSTTDTQYF	TGTGCCAGCAGTCCCTCGGGGAGCACCACAGATACGCAGTATTTT
TRBD2	few	TRBV7-6	16	TRBJ2-1	CASSLARARGGDEQFF	TGTGCCAGCAGCTTAGCGCGGGCAAGGGGAGGGGATGAGCAGTTCTTC
-	-	TRBV5-3	17	TRBJ2-2	CASSTDGEGSVTGELFF	TGTGCCAGCAGCACCGATGGTGAGGGTTCTGTCACCGGGGAGCTGTTTTTT
TRBD1	few	TRBV6-1	16	TRBJ2-2	CASSVTGQGDTGELFF	TGTGCCAGCAGCGTAACGGGACAGGGAGACACCGGGGAGCTGTTTTTT
-	-	TRBV19	15	TRBJ2-1	CASSPDATLYNEQFF	TGTGCCAGTAGCCCAGACGCTACGCTCTACAATGAGCAGTTCTTC
TRBD1	-	TRBV11-2	15	TRBJ2-7	CASSFGTGGYYEQYF	TGTGCCAGCAGCTTCGGGACAGGGGGATACTACGAGCAGTACTTC
-	-	TRBV2	11	TRBJ2-7	CASPDGPRQYF	TGTGCCAGCCCAGACGGACCAAGGCAGTACTTC
-	many	TRBV27	13	TRBJ2-5	CASSLLARETQYF	TGTGCCAGCAGCTTGCTAGCAAGGGAGACCCAGTACTTC
-	many	TRBV7-6	15	TRBJ1-5	CASSSRGYSNQPQHF	TGTGCCAGCAGCTCCCGAGGGTATAGCAATCAGCCCCAGCATTTT
-	once	TRBV6-2/TRBV6-3	17	TRBJ2-7	CASMPRGAVRNNYEQYF	TGTGCCAGCATGCCAAGGGGGGCCGTCCGCAACAACTACGAGCAGTACTTC
-	-	TRBV20-1	12	TRBJ1-2	CSARDKGPGYTF	TGCAGTGCTAGAGATAAGGGTCCCGGCTACACCTTC
-	-	TRBV12-5	18	TRBJ2-1	CASGLPLVGGPPYSEQFF	TGTGCTAGTGGTTTGCCCCTTGTGGGCGGGCCTCCCTACAGTGAGCAGTTCTTC
-	-	TRBV5-5	16	TRBJ1-1	CASSFVPGSLNTEAFF	TGTGCCAGCAGCTTCGTTCCCGGATCTTTGAACACTGAAGCTTTCTTT
TRBD2	many	TRBV7-2	15	TRBJ2-1	CASSQAGESYNEQFF	TGTGCCAGCAGTCAAGCGGGGGAGTCCTACAATGAGCAGTTCTTC
-	-	TRBV11-1	15	TRBJ2-2	CASSLFSGWTGELFF	TGTGCCAGCAGCTTATTTTCCGGTTGGACCGGGGAGCTGTTTTTT
TRBD1	many	TRBV11-1	15	TRBJ1-6	CASSSRDRRNSPLHF	TGTGCCAGCAGCTCCCGGGACAGACGCAATTCACCCCTCCACTTT
TRBD2	-	TRBV20-1	14	TRBJ2-1	CSARELAGWNEQFF	TGCAGTGCTAGAGAACTAGCGGGGTGGAATGAGCAGTTCTTC
-	many	TRBV4-1	14	TRBJ1-5	CASSQARGEQPQHF	TGCGCCAGCAGCCAAGCCAGGGGTGAACAGCCCCAGCATTTT
-	-	TRBV12-3/TRBV12-4	14	TRBJ2-5	CASSFPTDQETQYF	TGTGCCAGCAGTTTCCCGACAGATCAAGAGACCCAGTACTTC
TRBD1	many	TRBV12-3/TRBV12-4	16	TRBJ1-5	CASSTAGGYENQPQHF	TGTGCCAGCAGTACGGCAGGGGGTTACGAAAATCAGCCCCAGCATTTT
-	few	TRBV12-3/TRBV12-4	15	TRBJ2-3	CASSLGAGVTDTQYF	TGTGCCAGCAGTTTAGGGGCAGGGGTGACAGATACGCAGTATTTT
TRBD1	-	TRBV4-3	14	TRBJ1-1	CASSQAGTVTEAFF	TGCGCCAGCAGCCAAGCCGGGACAGTCACTGAAGCTTTCTTT
-	-	TRBV6-5	15	TRBJ2-4	CASRIGSLAKNIQYF	TGTGCCAGCAGGATCGGGTCTCTAGCCAAAAACATTCAGTACTTC
-	-	TRBV5-3	15	TRBJ1-1	CASTPRPGVIAEAFF	TGTGCCAGCACCCCACGGCCAGGGGTAATAGCTGAAGCTTTCTTT
-	few	TRBV7-2	14	TRBJ1-2	CASSYLEGYDGYTF	TGTGCCAGCAGCTACCTTGAGGGCTACGATGGCTACACCTTC
-	-	TRBV12-3/TRBV12-4	13	TRBJ1-4	CASRPRNDEKLFF	TGTGCCAGCAGACCCAGGAACGATGAAAAACTGTTTTTT
TRBD1	-	TRBV5-5	19	TRBJ2-2	CASSLAGATGTGQTGELFF	TGTGCCAGCAGCTTGGCGGGGGCCACCGGGACAGGGCAAACCGGGGAGCTGTTTTTT
-	few	TRBV6-2/TRBV6-3	14	TRBJ2-1	CASTPVNGINEQFF	TGTGCCAGCACCCCGGTCAATGGGATCAATGAGCAGTTCTTC
TRBD1	-	TRBV4-1	18	TRBJ1-2	CASSQDPGDRGRWDGYTF	TGCGCCAGCAGCCAAGATCCCGGGGACAGGGGGCGTTGGGATGGCTACACCTTC
TRBD2	-	TRBV6-5	18	TRBJ2-3	CASSQGLAVPTSTDTQYF	TGTGCCAGCAGTCAGGGACTAGCGGTGCCTACTAGCACAGATACGCAGTATTTT
-	-	TRBV19	15	TRBJ2-2	CASSIVGSGTGELFF	TGTGCCAGTAGTATTGTGGGCTCTGGCACCGGGGAGCTGTTTTTT
-	-	TRBV15	16	TRBJ2-1	CATSRDPTLTDNEQFF	TGTGCCACCAGCAGAGATCCCACACTCACGGACAATGAGCAGTTCTTC
-	-	TRBV20-1	16	TRBJ2-1	CSAPPARDQIIDEQFF	TGCAGTGCTCCTCCCGCCAGGGACCAGATAATCGATGAGCAGTTCTTC
TRBD2	few	TRBV10-1	14	TRBJ2-1	CASSGAGIYNEQFF	TGCGCCAGCAGTGGAGCGGGGATCTACAATGAGCAGTTCTTC
-	few	TRBV28	13	TRBJ1-5	CASSLSGYQPQHF	TGTGCCAGCAGTTTAAGCGGTTATCAGCCCCAGCATTTT
-	-	TRBV12-3/TRBV12-4	11	TRBJ1-1	CASSLIEEAFF	TGTGCCAGCAGTTTAATAGAAGAAGCTTTCTTT
-	few	TRBV7-6	14	TRBJ2-2	CASRGLQNTGELFF	TGTGCCAGCAGGGGACTCCAAAACACCGGGGAGCTGTTTTTT
-	few	TRBV27	13	TRBJ1-2	CASSFLAEGGYTF	TGTGCCAGCAGTTTTTTAGCAGAGGGGGGCTACACCTTC
-	many	TRBV7-2	15	TRBJ2-3	CASSLKRSRTDTQYF	TGTGCCAGCAGCTTAAAACGGTCCCGCACAGATACGCAGTATTTT
TRBD1	few	TRBV25-1	15	TRBJ1-2	CASSNPGQGNYGYTF	TGTGCCAGCAGTAACCCGGGACAGGGTAACTATGGCTACACCTTC
TRBD1	few	TRBV19	14	TRBJ1-2	CASSDPGQTYGYTF	TGTGCCAGTAGTGACCCGGGACAGACATATGGCTACACCTTC
TRBD2	-	TRBV6-5	15	TRBJ2-1	CASSLAGGHYNEQFF	TGTGCCAGCAGTTTAGCGGGGGGGCACTACAATGAGCAGTTCTTC
TRBD2	many	TRBV7-6	18	TRBJ2-3	CASSSSLAGGPGADTQYF	TGTGCCAGCAGCTCATCCCTAGCGGGGGGGCCGGGGGCAGATACGCAGTATTTT
TRBD2	once	TRBV4-1	17	TRBJ2-1	CASSGIRSGPSYNEQFF	TGCGCCAGCAGCGGCATCCGTAGCGGGCCGTCCTACAATGAGCAGTTCTTC
TRBD1	-	TRBV7-6	15	TRBJ1-1	CASTRGAGINTEAFF	TGTGCCAGTACCAGGGGGGCAGGTATTAACACTGAAGCTTTCTTT
TRBD1	few	TRBV7-9	18	TRBJ2-6	CASSATGQGTSGANVLTF	TGTGCCAGCAGCGCCACCGGACAGGGGACATCTGGGGCCAACGTCCTGACTTTC
-	many	TRBV6-1	12	TRBJ2-1	CASSDVANEQFF	TGTGCCAGCAGTGACGTGGCGAATGAGCAGTTCTTC